This TCR beta chain stems from a study of identical twins. Study conclusions and caveats: Out-of-frame beta sequences exhibited a weaker degree of excess twin sharing. Memory repertoires showed no such pattern, whereas abundant cord blood beta clonotypes carried fewer insertions.

This clonotype was detected a few times. Its target is not known. Template switching added a universal primer binding site, and final cDNA carried unique molecular identifiers. TCRdb re-called the 5' RACE reads with MiXCR, one entry per CDR3 protein. The sample has 130,000 to 150,000 distinct CDR3 sequences, under 4.5% seen once. Healthy Caucasians alone served as donors. Germline loops: CDR1 LNHNV, CDR2 YYDKDF (reference sequence). The CDR3 is made up of 16 amino acids. Trimming took off 0 bases at V and 4 bases at J, with 10 bases between the two ends. This chain joins TRBV15 and TRBJ2-6; D is ambiguous. This clonotype originated in a man aged 18 to 30 in good health. The sequenced sample was memory T cells sorted from blood. CDR3 sequence: CATSRERGIGANVLTF. CDR3 in DNA: TGTGCCACCAGCAGAGAGAGAGGCATAGGGGCCAACGTCCTGACTTTC.